The count of the clone carrying this T cell receptor beta chain is one. The sample comes from a study of T cells in Graves' hyperthyroidism and ophthalmopathy. The study defined stable Graves' hyperthyroidism as no ophthalmopathy progression within 18 months. Diagnoses were made from clinical symptoms, serum measures (thyroxine and TRAb), thyroid ultrasound and orbital computed tomography. Per the germline V gene, CDR1 is MNHEY and CDR2 is SVGEGT. V lost 5 bases to trimming and J lost 3 bases; unmatched junction nucleotides: 10. The CDR3 extends over 17 amino acids. RNA transcripts were the template for amplifying TCR beta CDR3 regions. When the TCR CDR3 underwent first-round RT-PCR, the HTBI primer set was used. Each CDR3 protein gets one entry after TCRdb re-called the multiplex PCR reads with MiXCR. Of under 650,000 distinct CDR3 sequences in the sample, about a sixth were seen once.

Sequencing used blood. The chain combines TRBV6-2 or TRBV6-3 with TRBJ2-1; 10 bases map to TRBD2. This clonotype originated in a young woman with Graves' hyperthyroidism. The CDR3 DNA follows: TGTGCCAGCAGTCCCCGGACTAGCGGACTAATCTACAATGAGCAGTTCTTC. Amino acid sequence: CASSPRTSGLIYNEQFF.